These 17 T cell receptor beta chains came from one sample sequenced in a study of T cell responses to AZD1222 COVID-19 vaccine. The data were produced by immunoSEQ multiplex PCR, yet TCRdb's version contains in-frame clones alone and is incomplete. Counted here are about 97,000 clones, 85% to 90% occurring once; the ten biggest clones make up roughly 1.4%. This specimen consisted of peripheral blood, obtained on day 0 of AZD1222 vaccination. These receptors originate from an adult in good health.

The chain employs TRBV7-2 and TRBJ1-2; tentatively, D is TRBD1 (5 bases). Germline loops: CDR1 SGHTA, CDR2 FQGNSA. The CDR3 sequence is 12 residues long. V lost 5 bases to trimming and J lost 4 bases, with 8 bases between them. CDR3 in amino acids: CASSLDIYGYTF. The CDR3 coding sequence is TGTGCCAGCAGCCTGGACATCTATGGCTACACCTTC. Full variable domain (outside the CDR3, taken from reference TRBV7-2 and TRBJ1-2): GAGVSQSPSNKVTEKGKDVELRCDPISGHTALYWYRQSLGQGLEFLIYFQGNSAPDKSGLPSDRFSAERTGGSVSTLTIQRTQQEDSAVYLCASSLDIYGYTFGSGTRLTVV.

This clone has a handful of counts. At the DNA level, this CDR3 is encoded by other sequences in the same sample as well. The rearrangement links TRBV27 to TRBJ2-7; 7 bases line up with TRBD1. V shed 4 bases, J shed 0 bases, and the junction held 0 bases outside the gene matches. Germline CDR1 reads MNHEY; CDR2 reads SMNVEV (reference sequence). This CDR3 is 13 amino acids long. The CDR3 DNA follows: TGTGCCAGCAGTTGGGACAGCTCCTACGAGCAGTACTTC. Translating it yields CASSWDSSYEQYF.

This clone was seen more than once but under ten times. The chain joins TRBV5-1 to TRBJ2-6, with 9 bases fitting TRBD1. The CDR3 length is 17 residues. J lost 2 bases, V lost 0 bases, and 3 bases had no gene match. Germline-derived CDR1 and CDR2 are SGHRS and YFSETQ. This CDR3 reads CASSLEGQGAGANVLTF. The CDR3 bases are TGCGCCAGCAGCTTGGAGGGACAGGGTGCTGGGGCCAACGTCCTGACTTTC. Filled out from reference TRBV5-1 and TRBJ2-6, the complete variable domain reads KAGVTQTPRYLIKTRGQQVTLSCSPISGHRSVSWYQQTPGQGLQFLFEYFSETQRNKGNFPGRFSGRQFSNSRSEMNVSTLELGDSALYLCASSLEGQGAGANVLTFGAGSRLTVL.

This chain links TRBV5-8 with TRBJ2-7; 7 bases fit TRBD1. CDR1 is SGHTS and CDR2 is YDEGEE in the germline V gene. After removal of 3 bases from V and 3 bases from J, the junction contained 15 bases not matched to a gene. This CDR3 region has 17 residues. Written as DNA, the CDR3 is TGTGCCAGCAGCTCGACCCTCCGACAGGGTTGGGTCTACGAGCAGTACTTC. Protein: CASSSTLRQGWVYEQYF.

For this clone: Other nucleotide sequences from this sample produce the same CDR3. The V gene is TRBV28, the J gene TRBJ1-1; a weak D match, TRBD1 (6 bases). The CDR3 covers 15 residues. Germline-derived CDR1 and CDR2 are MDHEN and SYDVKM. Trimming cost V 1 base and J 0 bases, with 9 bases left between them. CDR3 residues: CASSLSTGLNTEAFF. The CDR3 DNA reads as TGTGCCAGCAGTTTATCTACAGGGCTGAACACTGAAGCTTTCTTT. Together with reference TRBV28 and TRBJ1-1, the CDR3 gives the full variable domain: DVKVTQSSRYLVKRTGEKVFLECVQDMDHENMFWYRQDPGLGLRLIYFSYDVKMKEKGDIPEGYSVSREKKERFSLILESASTNQTSMYLCASSLSTGLNTEAFFGQGTRLTVV.

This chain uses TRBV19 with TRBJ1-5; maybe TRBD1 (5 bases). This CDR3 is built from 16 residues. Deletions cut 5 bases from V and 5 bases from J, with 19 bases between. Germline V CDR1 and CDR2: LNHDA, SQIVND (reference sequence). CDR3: CASSARPGRQDQPQHF. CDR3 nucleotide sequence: TGTGCCAGTAGTGCCAGACCAGGGCGCCAGGATCAGCCCCAGCATTTT. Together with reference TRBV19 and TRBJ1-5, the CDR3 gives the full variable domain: DGGITQSPKYLFRKEGQNVTLSCEQNLNHDAMYWYRQDPGQGLRLIYYSQIVNDFQKGDIAEGYSVSREKKESFPLTVTSAQKNPTAFYLCASSARPGRQDQPQHFGDGTRLSIL.

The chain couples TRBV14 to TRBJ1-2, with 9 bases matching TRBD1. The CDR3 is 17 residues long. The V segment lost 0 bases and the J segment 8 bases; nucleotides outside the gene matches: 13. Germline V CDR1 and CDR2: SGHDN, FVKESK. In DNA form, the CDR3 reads TGTGCCAGCAGCCAAGATTGGGTCAGGACAGGGGCCTACGGCTACACCTTC. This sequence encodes CASSQDWVRTGAYGYTF.

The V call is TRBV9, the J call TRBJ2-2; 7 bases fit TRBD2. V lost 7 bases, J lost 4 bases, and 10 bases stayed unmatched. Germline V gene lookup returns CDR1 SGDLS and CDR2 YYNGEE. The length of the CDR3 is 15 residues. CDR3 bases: TGTGCCAGCGGGAGGGCCTTGTCTGGCACCGGGGAGCTGTTTTTT. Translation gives CASGRALSGTGELFF.

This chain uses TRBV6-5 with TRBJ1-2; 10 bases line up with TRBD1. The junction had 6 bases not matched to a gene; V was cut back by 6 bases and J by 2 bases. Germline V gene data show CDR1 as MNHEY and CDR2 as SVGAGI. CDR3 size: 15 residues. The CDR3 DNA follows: TGTGCCAGCAGCCCCGGGACAGGGGTAAACTATGGCTACACCTTC. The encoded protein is CASSPGTGVNYGYTF.

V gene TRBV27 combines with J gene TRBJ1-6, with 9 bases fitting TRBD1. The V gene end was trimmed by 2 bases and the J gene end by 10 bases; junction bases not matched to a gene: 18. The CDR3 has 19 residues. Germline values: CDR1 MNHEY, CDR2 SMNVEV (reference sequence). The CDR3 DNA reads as TGTGCCAGCAGTTTAGGGCCCCGGTTTAAGGGACAGGGAGGCTCACCCCTCCACTTT. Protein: CASSLGPRFKGQGGSPLHF.

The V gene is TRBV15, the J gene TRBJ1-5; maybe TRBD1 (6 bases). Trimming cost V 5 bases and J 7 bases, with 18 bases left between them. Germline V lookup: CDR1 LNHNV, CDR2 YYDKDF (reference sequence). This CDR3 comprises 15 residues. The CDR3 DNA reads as TGTGCCACCAGCTTTCGGGACGGAGGGGGGCAGCCCCAGCATTTT. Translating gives CATSFRDGGGQPQHF.

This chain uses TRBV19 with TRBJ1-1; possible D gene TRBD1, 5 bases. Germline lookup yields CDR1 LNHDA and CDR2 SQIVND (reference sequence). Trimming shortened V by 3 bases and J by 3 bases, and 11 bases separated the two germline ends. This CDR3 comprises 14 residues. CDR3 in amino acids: CASSIQGMDTEAFF. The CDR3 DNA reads TGTGCCAGTAGTATTCAGGGCATGGACACTGAAGCTTTCTTT.

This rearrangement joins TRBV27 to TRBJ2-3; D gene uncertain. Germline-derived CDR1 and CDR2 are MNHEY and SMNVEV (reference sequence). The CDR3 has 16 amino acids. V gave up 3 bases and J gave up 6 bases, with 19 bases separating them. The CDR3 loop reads CASSFPPGSLGDTQYF. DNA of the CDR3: TGTGCCAGCAGTTTTCCTCCTGGCTCCCTCGGGGATACGCAGTATTTT.

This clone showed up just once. CDR3 in amino acids: CASSPGPDYGYTF. The CDR3 nucleotides are TGTGCCAGCAGTCCCGGGCCGGACTATGGCTACACCTTC. The chain uses TRBV28 and TRBJ1-2; D gene ambiguous. Trimming cost V 5 bases and J 3 bases, with 10 bases left between them. Germline-derived CDR1 and CDR2 are MDHEN and SYDVKM. There are 13 residues in the CDR3.

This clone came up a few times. The CDR3, as DNA: TGTGCCAGCAGCCAAGGGCGGAATAACACCGGGGAGCTGTTTTTT. Its translation: CASSQGRNNTGELFF. The chain employs TRBV3-1 (or the pseudogene TRBV3-2) and TRBJ2-2, with unresolved D. Trimming cost V 1 base and J 2 bases, with 8 bases left between them. The CDR3 length is 15 residues. In germline, CDR1 is LGHDT, CDR2 YNNKEL (reference sequence).

CDR3 loop: CASKQGDKNIQYF. CDR3 in DNA: TGTGCCAGCAAACAGGGCGACAAAAACATTCAGTACTTC. The V call is TRBV7-9, the J call TRBJ2-4; D may be TRBD1 (6 bases). The CDR3 has 13 amino acids. Germline V lookup: CDR1 SEHNR, CDR2 FQNEAQ (reference sequence). V shed 7 bases and J shed 3 bases, with 10 bases lying between them.

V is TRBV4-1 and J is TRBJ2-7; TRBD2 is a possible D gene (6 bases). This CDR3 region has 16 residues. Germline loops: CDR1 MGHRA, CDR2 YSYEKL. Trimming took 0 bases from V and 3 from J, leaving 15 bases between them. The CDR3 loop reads CASSQEKRETGYEQYF. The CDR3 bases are TGCGCCAGCAGCCAAGAGAAACGGGAGACTGGCTACGAGCAGTACTTC.